A selection of T cell receptor beta chains follows, all from one sample in a study of cytomegalovirus exposure and HLA in healthy donors. Here immunoSEQ multiplex PCR was the method, and the copy in TCRdb shows in-frame clones only, minus some. Here the sample spans around 300,000 clones, about nine tenths being singletons. Sequences were obtained from PBMCs. The receptors here all came from a young woman in good health and CMV-seropositive. The CDR3 runs from the conserved cysteine through the conserved F or W. A D gene is named only where the DNA matches it firmly. The size of a clone is reported for some rows only, either as once, few or many, or as a class for expanded clones.

j_gene: TRBJ1-2; abundance: -; v_gene: TRBV6-1; d_gene: -; CDR3nt: TGTGCCAGCAGTGAGAGGAGGGCGGGCTACACCTTC; CDR3aa: CASSERRAGYTF
j_gene: TRBJ2-1; abundance: -; v_gene: TRBV9; d_gene: -; CDR3nt: TGTGCCAGCAGCGACCAAGGTCTGAGGCAGTTCTTC; CDR3aa: CASSDQGLRQFF
j_gene: TRBJ2-1; abundance: -; v_gene: TRBV6-5; d_gene: -; CDR3nt: TGTGCCAGCAGTTACCCGGACAGACGGGAGCAGTTCTTC; CDR3aa: CASSYPDRREQFF
j_gene: TRBJ1-1; abundance: -; v_gene: TRBV18; d_gene: -; CDR3nt: TGTGCCAGCTCACCCCAGGGTCAGACTGAAGCTTTCTTT; CDR3aa: CASSPQGQTEAFF
j_gene: TRBJ2-7; abundance: -; v_gene: TRBV7-6; d_gene: TRBD1; CDR3nt: TGTGCCAGCAGCTTAGCGGGGCAGGGGGCGAGGGAGCAGTACTTC; CDR3aa: CASSLAGQGAREQYF
j_gene: TRBJ2-3; abundance: -; v_gene: TRBV27; d_gene: TRBD1; CDR3nt: TGTGCCAGCAGTTTGAGGGGGCTATACACAGATACGCAGTATTTT; CDR3aa: CASSLRGLYTDTQYF
j_gene: TRBJ1-2; abundance: -; v_gene: TRBV27; d_gene: TRBD1; CDR3nt: TGTGCCAGCAGTTTATCGGGATTTGTTGGGACAGGGCCCTTAGAGAGAAACTATGGCTACACCTTC; CDR3aa: CASSLSGFVGTGPLERNYGYTF
j_gene: TRBJ1-2; abundance: -; v_gene: TRBV6-5; d_gene: -; CDR3nt: TGTGCCAGCAGTTACCTGGGACCGCCCTATGGCTACACCTTC; CDR3aa: CASSYLGPPYGYTF
j_gene: TRBJ1-2; abundance: -; v_gene: TRBV5-4; d_gene: -; CDR3nt: TGTGCCAGCAGCTTGGAGATTGGTTCGTATGGCTACACCTTC; CDR3aa: CASSLEIGSYGYTF
j_gene: TRBJ2-5; abundance: -; v_gene: TRBV28; d_gene: TRBD2; CDR3nt: TGTGCCAGCAGTCCCCGACTAGCGGGGGGCTCAGGGGCCCAGTACTTC; CDR3aa: CASSPRLAGGSGAQYF
j_gene: TRBJ1-4; abundance: -; v_gene: TRBV4-3; d_gene: -; CDR3nt: TGCGCCAGCAGCCAAGATGGGAATCGGAGAAGTGAAAAACTGTTTTTT; CDR3aa: CASSQDGNRRSEKLFF
j_gene: TRBJ2-7; abundance: -; v_gene: TRBV4-2; d_gene: TRBD2; CDR3nt: TGTGCCAGCAGCCACGTCGGACTAGCGGGAGTCAACCAACGGGGCTACGAGCAGTACTTC; CDR3aa: CASSHVGLAGVNQRGYEQYF
j_gene: TRBJ2-1; abundance: -; v_gene: TRBV27; d_gene: TRBD1; CDR3nt: TGTGCCAGCATTGGGAGAGAGGCAGGGGGTGCCTACAATGAGCAGTTCTTC; CDR3aa: CASIGREAGGAYNEQFF
j_gene: TRBJ2-1; abundance: -; v_gene: TRBV20-1; d_gene: -; CDR3nt: TGCAGTGCGCGACTCGTAAATGAGCAGTTCTTC; CDR3aa: CSARLVNEQFF
j_gene: TRBJ2-7; abundance: -; v_gene: TRBV5-6; d_gene: -; CDR3nt: TGTGCCAGCAGCTTGGCCCGGGACGGATCCTACGAGCAGTACTTC; CDR3aa: CASSLARDGSYEQYF
j_gene: TRBJ1-1; abundance: -; v_gene: TRBV28; d_gene: -; CDR3nt: TGTGCCAGCAGTCAGCTAGGCACTGAAGCTTTCTTT; CDR3aa: CASSQLGTEAFF
j_gene: TRBJ2-3; abundance: -; v_gene: TRBV7-6; d_gene: -; CDR3nt: TGTGCCAGCGATTGGGGTGGAGCGGGCGACACAGATACGCAGTATTTT; CDR3aa: CASDWGGAGDTDTQYF
j_gene: TRBJ1-2; abundance: few; v_gene: TRBV6-5; d_gene: -; CDR3nt: TGTGCCAGCAGTTCGTACCAGGAAGACTATGGCTACACCTTC; CDR3aa: CASSSYQEDYGYTF
j_gene: TRBJ1-2; abundance: -; v_gene: TRBV16; d_gene: -; CDR3nt: TGTGCCAGCAGCCAAATCGTAGGGTCCGACTATGGCTACACCTTC; CDR3aa: CASSQIVGSDYGYTF
j_gene: TRBJ2-7; abundance: -; v_gene: TRBV5-1; d_gene: TRBD2; CDR3nt: TGCGCCAGCAGCCCGTTAGCGGGGACCTACGAGCAGTACTTC; CDR3aa: CASSPLAGTYEQYF
j_gene: TRBJ1-1; abundance: -; v_gene: TRBV9; d_gene: -; CDR3nt: TGTGCCAGCAGCCTTGGACAGTTCGGTGAAGCTTTCTTT; CDR3aa: CASSLGQFGEAFF
j_gene: TRBJ2-7; abundance: -; v_gene: TRBV9; d_gene: -; CDR3nt: TGTGCCAGCAGCGTCACCCCAGGGGCGGACGAGCAGTACTTC; CDR3aa: CASSVTPGADEQYF
j_gene: TRBJ2-7; abundance: -; v_gene: TRBV2; d_gene: -; CDR3nt: TGTGCCAGCAGGTACAGTGCCTACGAGCAGTACTTC; CDR3aa: CASRYSAYEQYF
j_gene: TRBJ2-7; abundance: -; v_gene: TRBV4-2; d_gene: -; CDR3nt: TGTGCCAGCAGCCAGGCTTCCGGGGGGCGCCCCTACGAGCAGTACTTC; CDR3aa: CASSQASGGRPYEQYF
j_gene: TRBJ2-5; abundance: -; v_gene: TRBV5-1; d_gene: -; CDR3nt: TGCGCCAGCAGCTTGGGCGGCCGGGGGCAAGGAGAGACCCAGTACTTC; CDR3aa: CASSLGGRGQGETQYF
j_gene: TRBJ1-2; abundance: -; v_gene: TRBV28; d_gene: TRBD1; CDR3nt: TGTGCCAGCAGTTTCAGGGACAGACTCTATGGCTACACCTTC; CDR3aa: CASSFRDRLYGYTF
j_gene: TRBJ2-1; abundance: -; v_gene: TRBV7-2; d_gene: TRBD2; CDR3nt: TGTGCCAGCAGCTTACTAGCGGGGACCTACAATGAGCAGTTCTTC; CDR3aa: CASSLLAGTYNEQFF
j_gene: TRBJ1-5; abundance: -; v_gene: TRBV6-6; d_gene: -; CDR3nt: TGTGCCAGCAGTTACTCGGGCAGGGGAAACAATCAGCCCCAGCATTTT; CDR3aa: CASSYSGRGNNQPQHF
j_gene: TRBJ2-1; abundance: -; v_gene: TRBV19; d_gene: TRBD1; CDR3nt: TGTGCCAGTAGTATCGGAGTCGGGACAGGGGGCAATGAGCAGTTCTTC; CDR3aa: CASSIGVGTGGNEQFF
j_gene: TRBJ2-7; abundance: -; v_gene: TRBV6-1; d_gene: TRBD2; CDR3nt: TGTGCCAGCAGTTCTCTAGCGGGGGCCTCCTACGAGCAGTACTTC; CDR3aa: CASSSLAGASYEQYF
j_gene: TRBJ2-3; abundance: -; v_gene: TRBV7-9; d_gene: TRBD2; CDR3nt: TGTGCCAGCAGCTTAACGACTAGCGGGAGCGGCACAGATACGCAGTATTTT; CDR3aa: CASSLTTSGSGTDTQYF
j_gene: TRBJ1-2; abundance: once; v_gene: TRBV30; d_gene: -; CDR3nt: TGTGCCTGGAGTAAGGGTAACTATGGCTACACCTTC; CDR3aa: CAWSKGNYGYTF
j_gene: TRBJ2-5; abundance: -; v_gene: TRBV7-2; d_gene: -; CDR3nt: TGTGCCAGCAGCCAAGGGGAGACCCAGTACTTC; CDR3aa: CASSQGETQYF
j_gene: TRBJ2-7; abundance: -; v_gene: TRBV11-3; d_gene: -; CDR3nt: TGTGCCAGCAGCCGACAGCCGAACTACGAGCAGTACTTC; CDR3aa: CASSRQPNYEQYF
j_gene: TRBJ2-7; abundance: -; v_gene: TRBV5-1; d_gene: TRBD2; CDR3nt: TGCGCCAGCACCCCCGGGACTAGCGGGGGGCCTACTTACGAGCAGTACTTC; CDR3aa: CASTPGTSGGPTYEQYF
j_gene: TRBJ1-5; abundance: once; v_gene: TRBV7-8; d_gene: -; CDR3nt: TGTGCCAGCAGCTTGAGGGTGGGAGGGAGCAATCAGCCCCAGCATTTT; CDR3aa: CASSLRVGGSNQPQHF
j_gene: TRBJ2-3; abundance: -; v_gene: TRBV6-6; d_gene: -; CDR3nt: TGTGCCAGCAGTTACCCAGGGAGCACAGATACGCAGTATTTT; CDR3aa: CASSYPGSTDTQYF
j_gene: TRBJ2-7; abundance: -; v_gene: TRBV2; d_gene: -; CDR3nt: TGTGCCAGCAGTGAAGCTTTGCGGGCCTCCGTCTTC; CDR3aa: CASSEALRASVF
j_gene: TRBJ1-5; abundance: -; v_gene: TRBV10-3; d_gene: TRBD1; CDR3nt: TGTGCCATCAGAGAGGACAGGGGATATCAGCCCCAGCATTTT; CDR3aa: CAIREDRGYQPQHF
j_gene: TRBJ1-1; abundance: -; v_gene: TRBV6-1; d_gene: -; CDR3nt: TGTGCCAGCAGTGAACCCCCCTCGGGGGGTTACACTGAAGCTTTCTTT; CDR3aa: CASSEPPSGGYTEAFF
j_gene: TRBJ1-1; abundance: -; v_gene: TRBV4-3; d_gene: TRBD1; CDR3nt: TGCGCCAGCAGCCAATCCCGGACAGGAAACACTGAAGCTTTCTTT; CDR3aa: CASSQSRTGNTEAFF